This is a list of T cell receptor beta chains from one sample in a study of blood T cell repertoires in COVID-19. Libraries were prepared by immunoSEQ multiplex PCR; TCRdb keeps only in-frame clonotypes and omits some of them. The table includes about 230,000 clones, approximately 81% detected once. The specimen was peripheral blood. These receptors were taken from a woman older than 75 with acute or convalescent COVID-19. Each CDR3 is given with its conserved first and last residue. Each record gives: clone size, J gene, D gene, V gene, CDR3 protein, CDR3 DNA. A D gene is named only where the DNA matches it firmly. The listing skips clone size in some rows; elsewhere it reads once, few, many or a size class.

clone size: NA; J gene: TRBJ2-3; D gene: TRBD2; V gene: TRBV30; CDR3 protein: CATSRGLAGMTDTQYF; CDR3 DNA: TGTGCCACGTCCAGGGGACTAGCGGGAATGACAGATACGCAGTATTTT
clone size: NA; J gene: TRBJ1-1; D gene: NA; V gene: TRBV6-5; CDR3 protein: CASIRLSNTEAFF; CDR3 DNA: TGTGCCAGCATCCGACTTTCGAACACTGAAGCTTTCTTT
clone size: NA; J gene: TRBJ2-5; D gene: TRBD2; V gene: TRBV5-1; CDR3 protein: CASSLAGDRETQYF; CDR3 DNA: TGCGCCAGCAGCCTAGCGGGAGATAGGGAGACCCAGTACTTC
clone size: once; J gene: TRBJ2-2; D gene: TRBD1; V gene: TRBV29-1; CDR3 protein: CSVAYGTGGTGELFF; CDR3 DNA: TGCAGCGTTGCCTACGGGACAGGGGGCACCGGGGAGCTGTTTTTT
clone size: once; J gene: TRBJ1-5; D gene: NA; V gene: TRBV28; CDR3 protein: CASSLGGLSNQPQHF; CDR3 DNA: TGTGCCAGCAGTTTAGGAGGGCTTAGCAATCAGCCCCAGCATTTT
clone size: few; J gene: TRBJ1-6; D gene: NA; V gene: TRBV7-9; CDR3 protein: CASSRPGEGSPLHF; CDR3 DNA: TGTGCCAGCAGCCGCCCAGGGGAAGGTTCACCCCTCCACTTT
clone size: NA; J gene: TRBJ2-7; D gene: NA; V gene: TRBV5-6; CDR3 protein: CASSYTGLQGYEQYF; CDR3 DNA: TGTGCCAGCAGCTATACAGGGCTACAGGGATACGAGCAGTACTTC
clone size: NA; J gene: TRBJ2-4; D gene: TRBD1; V gene: TRBV5-1; CDR3 protein: CASSPDRGVTRANIQYF; CDR3 DNA: TGCGCCAGCAGCCCGGACAGGGGAGTTACCAGGGCGAACATTCAGTACTTC
clone size: NA; J gene: TRBJ2-7; D gene: NA; V gene: TRBV25-1; CDR3 protein: CASSEPGGGAYEQYF; CDR3 DNA: TGTGCCAGCAGTGAACCAGGAGGGGGGGCCTACGAGCAGTACTTC
clone size: NA; J gene: TRBJ1-1; D gene: NA; V gene: TRBV6-6; CDR3 protein: CASSRRTGIRNTEAFF; CDR3 DNA: TGTGCCAGCAGTCGAAGAACAGGGATCCGGAACACTGAAGCTTTCTTT
clone size: NA; J gene: TRBJ1-4; D gene: NA; V gene: TRBV18; CDR3 protein: CASSPDSSTNEKLFF; CDR3 DNA: TGTGCCAGCTCACCGGACAGTTCAACTAATGAAAAACTGTTTTTT
clone size: NA; J gene: TRBJ1-1; D gene: NA; V gene: TRBV19; CDR3 protein: CASSPREPSGNTEAFF; CDR3 DNA: TGTGCCAGTAGTCCCCGGGAGCCCAGCGGGAACACTGAAGCTTTCTTT
clone size: NA; J gene: TRBJ2-3; D gene: NA; V gene: TRBV2; CDR3 protein: CASTPEFDSRTDSQYF; CDR3 DNA: TGTGCCAGCACCCCGGAATTCGACAGTCGAACAGACTCGCAGTATTTT
clone size: NA; J gene: TRBJ1-2; D gene: TRBD1; V gene: TRBV6-5; CDR3 protein: CASSYSLGGGDYGYTF; CDR3 DNA: TGTGCCAGCAGTTACTCGTTAGGGGGCGGGGACTATGGCTACACCTTC
clone size: NA; J gene: TRBJ1-3; D gene: NA; V gene: TRBV10-3; CDR3 protein: CAISEGYGSGNTIYF; CDR3 DNA: TGTGCCATCAGTGAGGGTTACGGCTCTGGAAACACCATATATTTT
clone size: NA; J gene: TRBJ2-3; D gene: NA; V gene: TRBV7-9; CDR3 protein: CASSLDGDTNTQYF; CDR3 DNA: TGTGCCAGCAGCTTAGACGGGGACACGAATACGCAGTATTTT
clone size: NA; J gene: TRBJ1-2; D gene: NA; V gene: TRBV5-1; CDR3 protein: CASSLASQEGFGYTF; CDR3 DNA: TGCGCCAGCAGCTTGGCCTCACAAGAGGGATTTGGCTACACCTTC
clone size: few; J gene: TRBJ2-7; D gene: NA; V gene: TRBV7-9; CDR3 protein: CASSLDLQGGEQYF; CDR3 DNA: TGTGCCAGCAGCTTAGATCTGCAGGGCGGCGAGCAGTACTTC
clone size: NA; J gene: TRBJ1-2; D gene: NA; V gene: TRBV13; CDR3 protein: CASSLGGLGVSRAYGYTF; CDR3 DNA: TGTGCCAGCAGCTTAGGGGGCCTGGGCGTTTCCAGGGCCTATGGCTACACCTTC
clone size: NA; J gene: TRBJ1-2; D gene: NA; V gene: TRBV2; CDR3 protein: CASSPGNYGYTF; CDR3 DNA: TGTGCCAGCAGTCCAGGAAACTATGGCTACACCTTC